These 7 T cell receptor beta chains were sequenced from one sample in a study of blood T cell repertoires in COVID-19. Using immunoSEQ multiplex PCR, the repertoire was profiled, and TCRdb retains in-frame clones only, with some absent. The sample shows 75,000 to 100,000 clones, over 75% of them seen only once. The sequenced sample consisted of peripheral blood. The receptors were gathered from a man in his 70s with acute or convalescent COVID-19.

CDR3 amino acids: CASSMLAGGYEQYF. The CDR3 nucleotides read TGTGCCAGTAGTATGCTAGCGGGAGGCTACGAGCAGTACTTC. The V gene is TRBV19, the J gene TRBJ2-7, with 11 bases lining up with TRBD2. CDR1 is LNHDA and CDR2 is SQIVND in the germline V gene (reference sequence). V was clipped by 3 bases and J by 3 bases; unmatched bases: 1. The CDR3 runs 14 residues.

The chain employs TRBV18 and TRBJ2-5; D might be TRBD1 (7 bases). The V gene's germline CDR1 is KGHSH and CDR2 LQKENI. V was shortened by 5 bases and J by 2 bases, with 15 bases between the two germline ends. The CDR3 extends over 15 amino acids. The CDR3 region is CASSKSTGRQETQYF. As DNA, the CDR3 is TGTGCCAGCTCAAAATCGACAGGGAGGCAAGAGACCCAGTACTTC.

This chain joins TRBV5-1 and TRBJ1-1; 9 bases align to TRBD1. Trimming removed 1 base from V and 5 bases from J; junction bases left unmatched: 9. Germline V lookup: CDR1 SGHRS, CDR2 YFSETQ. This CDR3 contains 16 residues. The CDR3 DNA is TGCGCCAGCAGCTTGAATACCGGGACAGGGAGTACTGAAGCTTTCTTT. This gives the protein CASSLNTGTGSTEAFF. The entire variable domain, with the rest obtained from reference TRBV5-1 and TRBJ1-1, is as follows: KAGVTQTPRYLIKTRGQQVTLSCSPISGHRSVSWYQQTPGQGLQFLFEYFSETQRNKGNFPGRFSGRQFSNSRSEMNVSTLELGDSALYLCASSLNTGTGSTEAFFGQGTRLTVV.

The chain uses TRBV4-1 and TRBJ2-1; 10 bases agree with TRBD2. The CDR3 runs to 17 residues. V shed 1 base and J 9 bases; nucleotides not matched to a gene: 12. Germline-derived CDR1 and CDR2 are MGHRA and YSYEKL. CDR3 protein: CASSQAFGLAGEGEQFF. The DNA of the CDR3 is TGCGCCAGCAGCCAAGCTTTCGGGCTAGCGGGGGAGGGTGAGCAGTTCTTC.

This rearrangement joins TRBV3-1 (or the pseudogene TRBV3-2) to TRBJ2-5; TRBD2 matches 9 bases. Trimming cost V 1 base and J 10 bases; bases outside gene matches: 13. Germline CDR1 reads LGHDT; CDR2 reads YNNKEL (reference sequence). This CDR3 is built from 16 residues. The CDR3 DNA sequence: TGTGCCAGCAGCCAAGGCCTAGCGGGGCTCGGTGGGGACCAGTACTTC. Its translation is CASSQGLAGLGGDQYF.

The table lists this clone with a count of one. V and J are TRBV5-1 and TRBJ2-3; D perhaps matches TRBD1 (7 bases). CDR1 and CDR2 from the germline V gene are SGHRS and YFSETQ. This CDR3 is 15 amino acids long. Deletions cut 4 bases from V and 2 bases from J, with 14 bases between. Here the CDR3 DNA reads TGCGCCAGCAGCCGTCAGGGGGAGGCCACAGATACGCAGTATTTT. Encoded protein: CASSRQGEATDTQYF.

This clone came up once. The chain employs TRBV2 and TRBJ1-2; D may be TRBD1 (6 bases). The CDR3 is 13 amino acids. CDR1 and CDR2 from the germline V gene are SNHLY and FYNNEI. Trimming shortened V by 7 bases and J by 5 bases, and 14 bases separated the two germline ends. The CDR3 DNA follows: TGTGCCAGCACCTTAATACAGGGATATGGCTACACCTTC. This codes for CASTLIQGYGYTF.